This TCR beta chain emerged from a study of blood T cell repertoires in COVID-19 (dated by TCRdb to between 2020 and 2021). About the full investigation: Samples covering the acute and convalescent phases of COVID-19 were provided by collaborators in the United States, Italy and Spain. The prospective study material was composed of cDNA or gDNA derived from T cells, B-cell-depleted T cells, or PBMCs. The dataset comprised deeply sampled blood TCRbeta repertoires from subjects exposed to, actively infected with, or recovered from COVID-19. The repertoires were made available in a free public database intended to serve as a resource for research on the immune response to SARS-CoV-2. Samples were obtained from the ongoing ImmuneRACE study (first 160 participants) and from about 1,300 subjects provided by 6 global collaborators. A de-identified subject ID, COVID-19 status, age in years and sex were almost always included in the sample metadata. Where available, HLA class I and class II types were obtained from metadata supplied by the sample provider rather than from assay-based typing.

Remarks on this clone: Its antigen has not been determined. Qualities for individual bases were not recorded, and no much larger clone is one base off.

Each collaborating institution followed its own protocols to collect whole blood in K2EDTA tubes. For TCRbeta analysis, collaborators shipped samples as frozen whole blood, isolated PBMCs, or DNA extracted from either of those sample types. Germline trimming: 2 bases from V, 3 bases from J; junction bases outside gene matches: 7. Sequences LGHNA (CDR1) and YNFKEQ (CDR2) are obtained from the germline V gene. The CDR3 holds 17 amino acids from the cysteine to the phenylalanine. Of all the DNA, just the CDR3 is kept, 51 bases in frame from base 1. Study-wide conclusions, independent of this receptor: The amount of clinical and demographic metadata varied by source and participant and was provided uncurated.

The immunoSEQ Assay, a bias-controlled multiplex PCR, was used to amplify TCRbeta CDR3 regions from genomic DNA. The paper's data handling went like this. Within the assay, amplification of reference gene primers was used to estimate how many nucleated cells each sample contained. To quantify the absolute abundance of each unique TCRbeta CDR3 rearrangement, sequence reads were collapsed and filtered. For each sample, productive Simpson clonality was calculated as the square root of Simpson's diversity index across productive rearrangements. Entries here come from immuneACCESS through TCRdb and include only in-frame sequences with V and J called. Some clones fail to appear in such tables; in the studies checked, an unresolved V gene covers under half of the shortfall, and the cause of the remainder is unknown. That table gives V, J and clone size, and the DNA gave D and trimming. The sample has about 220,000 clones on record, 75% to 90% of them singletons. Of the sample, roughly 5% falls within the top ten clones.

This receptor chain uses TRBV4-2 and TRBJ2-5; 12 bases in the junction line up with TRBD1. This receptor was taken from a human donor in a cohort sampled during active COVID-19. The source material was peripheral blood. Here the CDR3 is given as CASSQHSGQGAKETQYF. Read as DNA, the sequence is TGTGCCAGCAGCCAACACTCGGGACAGGGGGCGAAAGAGACCCAGTACTTC.